The next 22 T cell receptor beta chains were all read from a single sample in a study of cytomegalovirus exposure and HLA in healthy donors. In the PCR, 60 Vbeta and 13 Jbeta primers were used. TCRdb's table, derived via immunoSEQ multiplex PCR, lists solely in-frame clones and lacks some. The sample has over 85,000 clones, around 81% seen once; the top ten hold around 0.53%. The sample comprised PBMCs. These receptors all stem from a man under 40 in good health and CMV-seronegative.

J is TRBJ2-1 and V is TRBV9, with TRBD2 matching over 9 bases. Germline loops: CDR1 SGDLS, CDR2 YYNGEE. The CDR3 is 14 amino acids. V shed 0 bases and J 8 bases; nucleotides not matched to a gene: 3. The chain's CDR3 is CASSVVASGDEQFF. CDR3 DNA sequence: TGTGCCAGCAGCGTAGTGGCTAGCGGGGATGAGCAGTTCTTC.

This clone was seen a handful of times. The V and J genes are TRBV11-2 and TRBJ2-7, with D perhaps TRBD2 (5 bases). Trimming left V 5 bases short and J 2 bases short, with 10 bases between. Germline V lookup: CDR1 SGHAT, CDR2 FQNNGV. The CDR3 has 13 residues. CDR3 in DNA: TGTGCCAGCAGCGTGGGGAGAACCTACGAGCAGTACGTC. Translated, it gives CASSVGRTYEQYV.

J is TRBJ2-3 and V is TRBV9; unclear D gene. The V end lost 4 bases, the J end lost 6 bases, and 9 bases lay between the germline ends. The CDR3 is made up of 12 amino acids. Germline-derived CDR1 and CDR2 are SGDLS and YYNGEE. Here the CDR3 DNA reads TGTGCCAGCAGCCCTCCTATCGATACGCAGTATTTT. Translation gives CASSPPIDTQYF.

The V call is TRBV19, the J call TRBJ1-2; perhaps TRBD1 as D (5 bases). Trimming took off 5 bases at V and 2 bases at J, with 12 bases between the two ends. The CDR3 is made up of 14 amino acids. Germline lookup yields CDR1 LNHDA and CDR2 SQIVND (reference sequence). CDR3 sequence: CASSYRTKNYGYTF. The CDR3 region has the DNA TGTGCCAGTAGTTACAGGACGAAGAACTATGGCTACACCTTC.

This clone was detected once. This rearrangement joins TRBV2 to TRBJ2-2, with TRBD2 matching 8 bases. The CDR3 has 15 residues. The junction had 6 bases not matched to a gene; V was cut back by 8 bases and J by 1 base. Germline CDR1 reads SNHLY; CDR2 reads FYNNEI. In DNA, the CDR3 is TGTGCCAGCGTCTCCCGGGAGGGGAACACCGGGGAGCTGTTTTTT. Translated, it gives CASVSREGNTGELFF. Looking up the rest from reference TRBV2 and TRBJ2-2 gives the full variable domain: EPEVTQTPSHQVTQMGQEVILRCVPISNHLYFYWYRQILGQKVEFLVSFYNNEISEKSEIFDDQFSVERPDGSNFTLKIRSTKLEDSAMYFCASVSREGNTGELFFGEGSRLTVL.

This chain links TRBV7-2 with TRBJ1-2; the D gene is possibly TRBD1 (6 bases). The CDR3 has 17 residues. CDR1 and CDR2 (germline): SGHTA, FQGNSA. V dropped 1 base and J dropped 4 bases, with 19 bases sitting between them. The CDR3 is CASSLVGGPPRSYGYTF. DNA of the CDR3: TGTGCCAGCAGCTTAGTAGGGGGACCCCCGAGGAGCTATGGCTACACCTTC. The full variable domain, its missing parts supplied by reference TRBV7-2 and TRBJ1-2, is GAGVSQSPSNKVTEKGKDVELRCDPISGHTALYWYRQSLGQGLEFLIYFQGNSAPDKSGLPSDRFSAERTGGSVSTLTIQRTQQEDSAVYLCASSLVGGPPRSYGYTFGSGTRLTVV.

V usage is TRBV5-4 and J usage is TRBJ2-7, with 9 bases identical to TRBD1. In germline, CDR1 is SGHNT, CDR2 YYREEE (reference sequence). This CDR3 contains 16 residues. After removal of 9 bases from V and 5 bases from J, the junction contained 18 bases not matched to a gene. CDR3 coding DNA: TGTGCCACGGGACTCACCTTGGGACAGGGCATCCACGAGCAGTACTTC. Translated, it gives CATGLTLGQGIHEQYF. Full variable domain (rest looked up from reference TRBV5-4 and TRBJ2-7): ETGVTQSPTHLIKTRGQQVTLRCSSQSGHNTVSWYQQALGQGPQFIFQYYREEENGRGNFPPRFSGLQFPNYSSELNVNALELDDSALYLCATGLTLGQGIHEQYFGPGTRLTVT.

The chain recombines TRBV9 with TRBJ2-2; 10 bases align to TRBD2. With V trimmed by 4 bases and J by 4 bases, 7 bases remained unmatched. CDR3 length: 16 amino acids. Looked up from germline, CDR1 is SGDLS and CDR2 is YYNGEE. In DNA form, the CDR3 reads TGTGCCAGCAGCTCGAGGACTAGCGGAAGCACCGGGGAGCTGTTTTTT. Encoded protein: CASSSRTSGSTGELFF.

The chain recombines TRBV7-2 with TRBJ2-6, with 7 bases that match TRBD1. The germline V gene has CDR1 SGHTA and CDR2 FQGNSA. The CDR3 has 15 residues. V shed 6 bases and J 2 bases; nucleotides not matched to a gene: 4. CDR3: CASSRTGAGANVLTF. Here the CDR3 DNA reads TGTGCCAGCAGTCGAACAGGGGCTGGGGCCAACGTCCTGACTTTC.

CDR3 in amino acids: CASRRLGQGATGELFF. The CDR3 DNA follows: TGTGCCAGCAGAAGATTGGGACAGGGGGCAACTGGGGAGCTGTTTTTT. The chain recombines TRBV6-4 with TRBJ2-2; 12 bases fit TRBD1. Trimming took 6 bases from V and 8 from J; bases not matched to a gene: 10. Germline V gives CDR1 MRHNA, CDR2 SNTAGT. The CDR3 sequence is 16 residues long.

The chain is built from TRBV7-8 and TRBJ2-7, with a weak D call TRBD2 (6 bases). The CDR3 consists of 15 residues. The V gene's germline CDR1 is SGHVS and CDR2 FQNEAQ. Trimming removed 5 bases from V and 6 bases from J, with 20 bases in between. In DNA, the CDR3 is TGTGCCAGCAGCCCGGTTCACGGGGGTTCGGGCGAGCAGTACTTC. Its translation: CASSPVHGGSGEQYF.

The CDR3 sequence: CASSLRSDTQYF. The DNA of the CDR3 is TGTGCCAGCAGCCTAAGATCAGATACGCAGTATTTT. The chain recombines TRBV11-3 with TRBJ2-3, with D hard to call. Between the trimmed V and J ends, which lost 5 bases and 4 bases, there was a span of 7 bases. In germline, CDR1 is SGHNT, CDR2 YENEEA. CDR3 length: 12 residues.

The chain joins TRBV5-1 to TRBJ2-5; 10 bases are shared with TRBD1. The V gene's germline CDR1 is SGHRS and CDR2 YFSETQ. The CDR3 contains 16 residues. Trimming took 6 bases from V and 1 from J; bases not matched to a gene: 9. CDR3 nucleotides: TGCGCCAGCAACACCGGGACAGGGGCCTTCCAAGAGACCCAGTACTTC. Translated, it gives CASNTGTGAFQETQYF.

This chain connects TRBV6-1 to TRBJ2-2; TRBD1 aligns across 9 bases. CDR3 length equals 15 residues. CDR1 is MNHNS and CDR2 is SASEGT in the germline V gene. With V trimmed by 6 bases and J by 4 bases, 6 bases remained unmatched. The CDR3 sequence: CASRRQGEITGELFF. CDR3 in DNA: TGTGCCAGCAGAAGACAGGGGGAAATCACCGGGGAGCTGTTTTTT.

The chain is built from TRBV10-1 and TRBJ2-3; 8 bases match TRBD2. The CDR3 is 15 residues long. Germline V gives CDR1 WNHNN, CDR2 SYGVQD (reference sequence). V lost 7 bases to trimming and J lost 2 bases; unmatched junction nucleotides: 8. The CDR3 DNA reads as TGCGCCAGCACCCCCACTAGCGGAGCCACAGATACGCAGTATTTT. It yields the protein CASTPTSGATDTQYF.

This clone appeared once. This chain connects TRBV9 to TRBJ1-3; 7 bases fit TRBD1. CDR3 length equals 16 residues. Losses at the gene ends were 0 bases for V and 0 bases for J; bases not matched to a gene: 3. Germline V gives CDR1 SGDLS, CDR2 YYNGEE. Here the CDR3 DNA reads TGTGCCAGCAGCGTAGAGGGGGCGCTCTCTGGAAACACCATATATTTT. It codes for CASSVEGALSGNTIYF.

The chain uses TRBV18 and TRBJ2-7; TRBD1 agrees at 9 bases. Germline V gives CDR1 KGHSH, CDR2 LQKENI. This CDR3 spans 15 amino acids. After removal of 4 bases from V and 4 bases from J, the junction contained 8 bases not matched to a gene. CDR3 sequence reads: CASSLGRTGVYEQYF. The CDR3 DNA reads as TGTGCCAGCTCACTGGGGAGGACAGGGGTGTACGAGCAGTACTTC.

The chain is built from TRBV15 and TRBJ1-1, with D perhaps matching TRBD1 (6 bases). CDR3 size: 14 residues. The ends were cut back, 3 bases at V and 7 bases at J, with 15 bases in the middle. In germline, CDR1 is LNHNV, CDR2 YYDKDF (reference sequence). CDR3 amino acids: CATSSGLRGSEAFF. The CDR3 DNA follows: TGTGCCACCAGCAGCGGATTAAGGGGGAGTGAAGCTTTCTTT.

The chain links TRBV11-3 to TRBJ2-7; D may be TRBD1 (6 bases). V was pared by 5 bases and J by 3 bases, with 11 bases between. CDR1 is SGHNT and CDR2 is YENEEA in the germline V gene. The CDR3 has 13 amino acids. The chain's CDR3 is CASSAGDVYEQYV. CDR3 nucleotide sequence: TGTGCCAGCAGCGCAGGGGACGTCTACGAGCAGTACGTC.

V and J are TRBV15 and TRBJ2-3; 9 bases are a match to TRBD2. From germline, CDR1 is LNHNV and CDR2 YYDKDF (reference sequence). V trimming: 4 bases; J trimming: 1 base; junction bases outside the gene matches: 9. This CDR3 has 17 amino acids. In DNA, the CDR3 is TGTGCCACCAGCACCAAGGGGGCGGGGGGGCGCACAGATACGCAGTATTTT. Encoded protein: CATSTKGAGGRTDTQYF.

The chain couples TRBV11-3 to TRBJ2-2; the D is unclear. In germline, CDR1 is SGHNT, CDR2 YENEEA. CDR3 size: 13 residues. Trimming took 5 bases from V and 6 from J, leaving 10 bases between them. The CDR3 region is CASSPIAAGELFF. CDR3 nucleotides: TGTGCCAGCAGCCCTATTGCGGCCGGGGAGCTGTTTTTT.

Here the CDR3 DNA reads TGTGCCAGCAGCCCGGGACTCGCCACCCGAGAGCAGTACTTC. The encoded protein is CASSPGLATREQYF. The V gene is TRBV5-4, the J gene TRBJ2-7; D might be TRBD2 (6 bases). Germline-derived CDR1 and CDR2 are SGHNT and YYREEE (reference sequence). The CDR3 is 14 residues long. Trimming removed 4 bases from V and 7 bases from J, with 18 bases in between.